This TCR beta chain was documented in a study of CXCR3-negative and CXCR3-positive naive CD8 T cells. It was by 5' RACE with UMI labels that the TRB cDNA libraries were prepared. TCRdb derives one entry per CDR3 protein from the 5' RACE reads, leaving out DNA. Recorded here are 150,000 to 180,000 distinct CDR3 sequences; the top ten clones represent approximately 0.46%. On this clonotype itself: Its target is unknown.

Study observations and caveats: Both naive subsets carried similar amounts of surface CD5, so TCR strength was inferred from TRB CDR3 properties. Compared with CXCR3-negative naive cells, CXCR3-positive naive cells showed more hydrophobic TRB CDR3s.

This CDR3 contains 15 residues. Germline assignment: CDR1 LNHDA and CDR2 SQIVND (reference sequence). This clonotype originated in a human donor in good health. Some clones in this sample may be carry-over from other donors' samples. The V gene is TRBV19, the J gene TRBJ2-3; TCRdb's assignment of TRBD2 cannot be checked, as there is no DNA. Input material: naive CXCR3+ CD8+ T cells from blood. Subset meaning: CD45RO-CCR7+CD27+CD95- naive CD8+ T cells expressing CXCR3 (TNR3+). CDR3 sequence reads: CASSPKGRAPDTQYF.